The 28 T cell receptor beta chains listed next were all sequenced from one sample in a study of tumor and adjacent non-tumor tissue in lung cancer (dated by TCRdb to 2016 to 2018). The method behind the library was multiplex PCR. Data came from an Illumina HiSeq 2500. Following protocols modified from ARM-PCR, the researchers constructed TCRbeta libraries through three rounds of nested PCR with primers (Table S4). Using fastp trimming at Q25 and MiXCR clonotype assembly, TCRdb reanalyzed the public sequencing data and kept in-frame beta chains. Each entry is one CDR3 protein sequence, shown with its most common DNA and genes. This sample holds about 75,000 distinct CDR3 sequences; 60% to 85% were observed only once. About 12% of the sample is held by the ten biggest clonotypes. Bulk unsorted tissue served as the source for RNA extraction, and RNA quality was assessed using a NanoDrop ND-1000 and an Agilent 2100.

Sequenced: lung tumor tissue. The receptors were gathered from a woman aged 45 to 65 with non-small cell lung cancer.

With regard to this clonotype: This may be a read error, as it is one base from a much larger clone. The chain uses TRBV7-9 and TRBJ1-2, with a tentative D call TRBD1 (6 bases). This CDR3 spans 16 amino acids. The germline V gene encodes CDR1 SEHNR and CDR2 FQNEAQ (reference sequence). The CDR3 protein is CVSSVAPGHPRYGYTF. The CDR3 DNA reads TGTGTCAGCAGCGTCGCTCCGGGACACCCGAGATATGGCTACACCTTC.

Of note for this clonotype: Given a much more abundant clone one base away, this may be a read error. The rearrangement uses TRBV28 and TRBJ1-2; TRBD1 matches 9 bases. J was trimmed by 6 bases and V by 3 bases; bases with no gene match: 5. The CDR3 extends over 14 amino acids. CDR1 is MDHEN, CDR2 SYDVKM, per germline. In DNA, the CDR3 is TGTGCCAGCAGTTTTGGGACAGGGAGGGATGGCTACACCTTC. This translates into CASSFGTGRDGYTF.

Remarks on this clonotype: Sequence at one end of the junction differs from germline and may be a read error. This chain joins TRBV2 and TRBJ2-2; TRBD2 might be the D (6 bases). Germline values: CDR1 SNHLY, CDR2 FYNNEI. The CDR3 totals 12 residues. The CDR3: CANSDVDREPFF. The CDR3 DNA follows: TGTGCCAACAGTGATGTCGACCGGGAGCCGTTTTTT.

This clonotype was observed a handful of times. A much bigger clone sits one base away, suggesting this may be a read error. The V gene is TRBV28, the J gene TRBJ2-1, with D perhaps matching TRBD1 (6 bases). The CDR3 length is 14 residues. Germline values: CDR1 MDHEN, CDR2 SYDVKM. The DNA of the CDR3 is TGTGTCAGCAGCCGGACAGTTTACTACAATGAGCAGTTCTTC. Encoded protein: CVSSRTVYYNEQFF.

About this clonotype: At one boundary the junction diverges from the germline segment, which might be a read error. The CDR3 sequence is CIVAGTGAVDTHYF. The CDR3 DNA sequence: TGCATCGTTGCCGGGACAGGAGCAGTAGATACGCATTATTTT. This rearrangement joins TRBV29-1 to TRBJ2-3; 8 positions agree with TRBD1. CDR3 length: 14 residues. Germline V gene data show CDR1 as SQVTM and CDR2 as ANQGSEA.

Comment on this clonotype: The CDR3 carries no conserved terminal phenylalanine or tryptophan, so it likely arises from a read error. The chain links TRBV29-1 to TRBJ1-5, with D possibly matching TRBD1 (5 bases). The ends were cut back, 6 bases at V and 3 bases at J, with 15 bases in the middle. The CDR3 covers 14 residues. Germline V gene data show CDR1 as SQVTM and CDR2 as ANQGSEA. CDR3 bases: TGCAGCGTAACTGATAGGGGAATCAATCAGCCCCAGCATTTA. This sequence encodes CSVTDRGINQPQHL.

As for this clonotype: One base away lies a much larger clone, so this may be a sequencing read error. This rearrangement joins TRBV20-1 to TRBJ1-2; TRBD1 aligns across 8 bases. Germline trimming cut 2 bases from V and 1 base from J; bases unmatched to any gene: 6. The CDR3 runs 15 residues. From germline, CDR1 is DFQATT and CDR2 SNEGSKA (reference sequence). CDR3 protein: CSARPWDRFNYGYTF. In DNA form, the CDR3 reads TGCAGTGCTAGACCCTGGGACAGGTTTAACTATGGCTACACCTTC.

This clonotype was seen a few times. An end of the junction does not agree with germline; a read error may underlie this. The chain combines TRBV11-2 with TRBJ2-3; TRBD2 agrees at 9 bases. The CDR3 extends over 13 amino acids. Germline CDR1 and CDR2: SGHAT and FQNNGV. As DNA, the CDR3 is TGTGTCAGCAACTTAGAGACTAGCGGACCCCAGTATTTT. Translated: CVSNLETSGPQYF.

This CDR3 reads CASSLGGSSPDMQHF. The CDR3 DNA sequence: TGTGCCAGCAGCTTAGGGGGGAGTTCCCCAGATATGCAGCATTTT. The rearrangement links TRBV11-2 to TRBJ2-3, with D possibly matching TRBD1 (5 bases). The tail of the sequence fits TRBJ1-5 better, so the J call may be wrong. Germline values: CDR1 SGHAT, CDR2 FQNNGV. The CDR3 contains 15 residues.

This clonotype was counted many times. The chain recombines TRBV10-3 with TRBJ2-5, with 10 bases lining up with TRBD1. Per germline, CDR1 ENHRY and CDR2 SYGVKD. The V segment lost 6 bases and the J segment 5 bases; nucleotides outside the gene matches: 6. The CDR3 length is 14 residues. In DNA, the CDR3 is TGTGCCATCAGAGGGACAGGGGTAAGGGAGACCCAGTACTTC. Amino acid sequence: CAIRGTGVRETQYF.

Remarks on this clonotype: At one of its ends the junction is not consistent with the germline gene, which may arise from a read error. V gene TRBV11-2 combines with J gene TRBJ1-2; 7 bases align to TRBD1. Germline V gene lookup returns CDR1 SGHAT and CDR2 FQNNGV. CDR3 size: 16 residues. The CDR3, as DNA: TGTGGCAGCAGCATAGGCCCCTCCGGGACAGTCTATGGCTACACCTTC. As protein: CGSSIGPSGTVYGYTF.

Points on this clonotype: A read error may explain this, as a much larger clone is one base away. The V and J genes are TRBV20-1 and TRBJ2-1; 7 bases fit TRBD2. Germline CDR1 is DFQATT and CDR2 is SNEGSKA (reference sequence). There are 11 residues in the CDR3. The CDR3 region has the DNA TGCAGTGCTAGAGATTCGCGGGAGATAGTCTTC. The encoded protein is CSARDSREIVF.

This clonotype was found a few times. This CDR3 reads CAITQGPPYEQYV. The DNA of the CDR3 is TGTGCCATCACGCAGGGGCCCCCCTACGAGCAGTACGTC. The rearrangement joins TRBV10-3 to TRBJ2-7; perhaps TRBD1 as D (6 bases). The CDR3 totals 13 residues. V lost 7 bases, J lost 2 bases, and 12 bases lay in between. CDR1 and CDR2 (germline): ENHRY, SYGVKD.

This chain links TRBV6-1 with TRBJ2-7, with D perhaps matching TRBD1 (6 bases). V was shortened by 10 bases and J by 6 bases, with 19 bases between the two germline ends. Germline V gene data show CDR1 as MNHNS and CDR2 as SASEGT. The CDR3 is 13 residues long. CDR3 protein: CANKDRMGSEQYF. The CDR3 nucleotides are TGTGCCAACAAAGACAGGATGGGCTCCGAGCAGTACTTC.

The chain combines TRBV2 with TRBJ1-2; D ambiguous. V lost 9 bases and J 1 base, leaving 12 bases between the germline ends. The CDR3 has 13 amino acids. In germline, CDR1 is SNHLY, CDR2 FYNNEI. CDR3 loop: CASQSQLNYGYTF. CDR3 sequence (DNA): TGTGCCAGTCAGAGTCAACTTAACTATGGCTACACCTTC.

There are a few counts of this clonotype. The missing conserved phenylalanine or tryptophan at the end of this CDR3 makes a read error likely. The V gene is TRBV11-2, the J gene TRBJ2-7; D tentatively fits TRBD1 or TRBD2 (5 bases each). The germline V gene has CDR1 SGHAT and CDR2 FQNNGV. V lost 0 bases, J lost 9 bases, and 12 bases lay in between. The CDR3 loop spans 13 amino acids. The CDR3 nucleotides are TGTGCCAGCAGCTTAGATGCCGGGGACGGGCAGTACTTA. The encoded protein is CASSLDAGDGQYL.

CDR3 amino acids: CADSYGAGAPMEQYF. The CDR3 DNA follows: TGTGCCGACAGTTACGGAGCAGGAGCCCCCATGGAGCAGTACTTC. The chain is built from TRBV6-5 and TRBJ2-7, with a possible D match to TRBD1 (5 bases). CDR1 and CDR2 (germline): MNHEY, SVGAGI. Trimming stripped 11 bases from V and 7 bases from J, with 27 bases between. The CDR3 length is 15 residues.

This clonotype was observed many times. The J gene is TRBJ2-2, the V gene TRBV10-1; a possible D gene is TRBD1 (5 bases). This CDR3 contains 13 residues. Germline loops: CDR1 WNHNN, CDR2 SYGVQD (reference sequence). The V and J ends lost 2 bases and 6 bases respectively, with 7 bases between them. In DNA, the CDR3 is TGCGCCAGCAGTGAGGAAGGGGCCGGGGAGCTGTTTTTT. Translation gives CASSEEGAGELFF.

As to this clonotype: This CDR3 is missing its conserved last phenylalanine or tryptophan, likely due to a read error. This sequence joins TRBV5-4 and TRBJ2-7, with a tentative D call TRBD2 (5 bases). Germline V gives CDR1 SGHNT, CDR2 YYREEE (reference sequence). The CDR3 spans 13 residues. Here the CDR3 reads CASSLDYRNEQYL. DNA of the CDR3: TGTGCTAGCAGCTTAGACTACCGGAACGAGCAGTACCTC.

This clonotype was observed a handful of times. Relative to the germline gene, one junction end is altered; a read error may explain this. V usage is TRBV6-5 and J usage is TRBJ2-7; tentatively, D is TRBD1 or TRBD2 (5 bases each). CDR1 is MNHEY, CDR2 SVGAGI, per germline. This CDR3 is built from 15 residues. The DNA of the CDR3 is TGTGCCAGCGGCAATGGGGGAGTCACTCGCTACGAGCATTACTTC. Encoded protein: CASGNGGVTRYEHYF.

A few counts support this clonotype. A much more abundant neighbour one base away suggests this may be a read error. The chain joins TRBV28 to TRBJ1-2; D call uncertain. CDR1 and CDR2 (germline): MDHEN, SYDVKM. The CDR3 length is 14 residues. The DNA for the CDR3 is TGTGCCAGCAGTCCCCCCCCGGCAGCGAATGGCTGCACCTTC. Amino acid sequence: CASSPPPAANGCTF.

Points on this clonotype: At one boundary the junction diverges from the germline segment, which might be a read error. This chain uses TRBV11-2 with TRBJ2-2; D ambiguous. The CDR3 sequence is 13 residues long. Germline loops: CDR1 SGHAT, CDR2 FQNNGV. The CDR3 coding sequence is TGTGTCAACAGCTTCGAGAACACTGGGGAGCTGTTTTTT. As protein: CVNSFENTGELFF.

This clonotype occurred once. This CDR3 is missing its conserved last phenylalanine or tryptophan, likely due to a read error. The chain recombines TRBV2 with TRBJ2-7; D is perhaps TRBD2 (5 bases). Germline loops: CDR1 SNHLY, CDR2 FYNNEI. The CDR3 covers 11 residues. This CDR3 reads CACSTRDEQYL. The DNA for the CDR3 is TGTGCCTGCAGTACTAGAGACGAGCAGTACTTA.

Comments on this clonotype: Just one base apart from a much larger clone, this may be a read error. This chain connects TRBV7-9 to TRBJ2-5; D is undetermined. The CDR3 runs 13 residues. Germline V CDR1 and CDR2: SEHNR, FQNEAQ (reference sequence). CDR3 residues: CASSFMTQETRYF. CDR3 DNA: TGTGCCAGCAGCTTCATGACACAAGAGACCCGGTACTTC.

V usage is TRBV6-5 and J usage is TRBJ2-1, with D perhaps matching TRBD1 (5 bases). V dropped 4 bases and J dropped 8 bases, with 12 bases sitting between them. Germline CDR1 is MNHEY and CDR2 is SVGAGI. This CDR3 region has 13 residues. CDR3 nucleotide sequence: TGTGCCAGCAGTTGCAATAGGGGTCATGAGCAGTTCTTC. This sequence encodes CASSCNRGHEQFF.

The genes are TRBV4-1 and TRBJ2-7; D is undetermined. The CDR3 covers 17 residues. Germline assignment: CDR1 MGHRA and CDR2 YSYEKL. Trimming stripped 0 bases from V and 3 bases from J, with 18 bases between. DNA of the CDR3: TGCGCCAGCAGCCAAGAGTACGAGACAAGCCCGGGCTACGAGCAGTACTTC. Translation gives CASSQEYETSPGYEQYF.

Comments on this clonotype: Its ends do not fully match the called genes, so a read error is possible. This chain connects TRBV6-1 to TRBJ2-6; TRBD2 matches 7 bases. This CDR3 is 17 amino acids long. Germline V gene lookup returns CDR1 MNHNS and CDR2 SASEGT. CDR3 protein: CASSEVGGSDGANILTF. Here the CDR3 DNA reads TGTGCCAGCAGTGAAGTGGGAGGGAGTGATGGGGCCAACATCCTGACTTTC.

A remark on this clonotype: Its ends do not fully match the called genes, so a read error is possible. The rearrangement joins TRBV6-2 or TRBV6-3 to TRBJ1-1, with a tentative D call TRBD1 (6 bases). The CDR3 is 13 amino acids. Germline CDR1 MNHEY, CDR2 SVGEGT. The CDR3 region is CASIYSSDRIAFF. In DNA form, the CDR3 reads TGTGCCAGTATTTACTCGAGTGACAGGATCGCTTTCTTC.